This T cell receptor beta chain was sequenced for a study of cytomegalovirus exposure and HLA in healthy donors. Use of 60 Vbeta and 13 Jbeta primers characterized the PCR. The assay was immunoSEQ multiplex PCR, and TCRdb's table has in-frame clones only and misses some. The sample shows about 170,000 clones, more than 65% of them seen only once. Trimming took 6 bases from V and 8 from J; bases not matched to a gene: 2. The germline V gene has CDR1 SNHLY and CDR2 FYNNEI. CDR3 length: 11 residues. The sequencing input was PBMCs. The genes are TRBV2 and TRBJ1-1; 8 bases match TRBD1. The sequence came from a male donor in good health and CMV-seronegative. The CDR3 sequence: CASRDRAEAFF. In DNA, the CDR3 is TGTGCCAGCAGGGACAGGGCGGAAGCTTTCTTT.